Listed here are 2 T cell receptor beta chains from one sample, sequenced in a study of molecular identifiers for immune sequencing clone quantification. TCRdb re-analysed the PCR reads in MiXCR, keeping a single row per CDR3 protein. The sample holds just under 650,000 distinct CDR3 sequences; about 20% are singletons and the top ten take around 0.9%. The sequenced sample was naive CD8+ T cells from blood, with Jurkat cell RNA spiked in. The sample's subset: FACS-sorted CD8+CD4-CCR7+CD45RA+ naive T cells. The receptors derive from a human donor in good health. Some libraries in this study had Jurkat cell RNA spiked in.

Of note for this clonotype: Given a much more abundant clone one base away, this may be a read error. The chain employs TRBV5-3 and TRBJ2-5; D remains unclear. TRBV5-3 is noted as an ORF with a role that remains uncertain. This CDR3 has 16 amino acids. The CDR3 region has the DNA TGTGCCAGCAGCTTGGTTGGCTCTCCCTTCCGAGAGACCCAGTGCTTC. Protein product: CASSLVGSPFRETQCF.

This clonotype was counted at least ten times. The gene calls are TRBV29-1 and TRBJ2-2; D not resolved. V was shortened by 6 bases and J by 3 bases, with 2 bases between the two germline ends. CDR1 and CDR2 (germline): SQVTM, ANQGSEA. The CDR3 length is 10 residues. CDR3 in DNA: TGCAGCGTATACACCGGGGAGCTGTTTTTT. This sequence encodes CSVYTGELFF.